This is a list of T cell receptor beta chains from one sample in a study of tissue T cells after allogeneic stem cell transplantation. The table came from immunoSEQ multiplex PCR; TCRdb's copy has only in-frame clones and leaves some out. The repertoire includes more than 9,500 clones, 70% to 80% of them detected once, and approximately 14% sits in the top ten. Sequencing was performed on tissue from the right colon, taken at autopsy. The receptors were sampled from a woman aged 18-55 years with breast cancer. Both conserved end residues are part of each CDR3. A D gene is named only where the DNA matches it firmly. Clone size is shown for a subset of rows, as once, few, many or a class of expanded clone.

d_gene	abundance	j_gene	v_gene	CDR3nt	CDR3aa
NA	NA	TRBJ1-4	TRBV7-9	TGTGCCAGCAGAGTTGGGCGGGGGGACGAAAAACTGTTTTTT	CASRVGRGDEKLFF
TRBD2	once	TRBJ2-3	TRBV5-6	TGTGCCAGCAGCTCTACAGTAGCGGGCGGAGGGGATACGCAGTATTTT	CASSSTVAGGGDTQYF
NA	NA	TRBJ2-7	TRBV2	TGTGCCAGCACCCTAGGGAGCCAAGGCGAGCAGTACTTC	CASTLGSQGEQYF
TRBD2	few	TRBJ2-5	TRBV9	TGTGCCAGCAGCGTGGCGGGAGAAGGGGAGACCCAGTACTTC	CASSVAGEGETQYF
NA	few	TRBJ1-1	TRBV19	TGTGCCAGTAGGGGGGCCAGGGTGGAAGCTTTCTTT	CASRGARVEAFF
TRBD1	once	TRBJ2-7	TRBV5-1	TGCGCCAGCAGCTACAGGGGTCAACGGGACGAGCAGTACTTC	CASSYRGQRDEQYF
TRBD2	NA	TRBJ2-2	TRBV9	TGTGCCAGCAGCGTTTTTGGCGGGAGAGGCACCGGGGAGCTGTTTTTT	CASSVFGGRGTGELFF
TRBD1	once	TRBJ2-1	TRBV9	TGTGCCAGCAGCTCCCCACCGACAGGGGCCTACAATGAGCAGTTCTTC	CASSSPPTGAYNEQFF
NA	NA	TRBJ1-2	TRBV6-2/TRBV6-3	TGTGCCAGCAGTTACGTGTCAGGATATGGCTACACCTTC	CASSYVSGYGYTF
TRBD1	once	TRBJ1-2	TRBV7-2	TGTGCCAGCAGCCCCCAGGGGGGGGGTGGCTACACCTTC	CASSPQGGGGYTF
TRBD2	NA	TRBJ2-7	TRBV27	TGTGCCAGCAGTCCCGGGACTAGCGGGTCCTACTTCTCCTACGAGCAGTACTTC	CASSPGTSGSYFSYEQYF
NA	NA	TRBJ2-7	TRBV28	TGTGCCAGCAGTTTGACGGGCCGGTCCTACGAGCAGTACTTC	CASSLTGRSYEQYF
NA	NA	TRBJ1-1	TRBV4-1	TGCGCCAGCAGCCCAAGGTGGGGACAGAACACTGAAGCTTTCTTT	CASSPRWGQNTEAFF
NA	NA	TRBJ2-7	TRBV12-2	TGTGCAAGTCGCTTAGTCTCCGGGGGAGGAGGCTCCTACGAGCAGTACTTC	CASRLVSGGGGSYEQYF
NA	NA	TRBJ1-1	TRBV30	TGTGCCTGGACCCCCCGCCCGAACACTGAAGCTTTCTTT	CAWTPRPNTEAFF
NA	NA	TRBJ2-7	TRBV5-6	TGTGCCAGCAGCCCGGGACTGGCCTACGAGCAGTACTTC	CASSPGLAYEQYF
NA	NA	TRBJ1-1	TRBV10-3	TGTGCCATCAGTGAGGGGGCCCCTTACACTGAAGCTTTCTTT	CAISEGAPYTEAFF
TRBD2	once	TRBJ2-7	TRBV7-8	TGTGCCAGCAGCTTCGGCGGCGGGGGGTACGAGCAGTACTTC	CASSFGGGGYEQYF
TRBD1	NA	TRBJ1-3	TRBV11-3	TGTGCCAGCAGCCCCGGGACAGGGAGAAACACCATATATTTT	CASSPGTGRNTIYF
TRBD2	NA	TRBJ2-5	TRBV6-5	TGTGCCAGCAGTTACCGTCTAGCGGGGAAGGAGACCCAGTACTTC	CASSYRLAGKETQYF
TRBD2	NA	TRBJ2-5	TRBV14	TGTGCCAGCAGCCTTTTGAGCGGGACGGGCGAGACCCAGTACTTC	CASSLLSGTGETQYF
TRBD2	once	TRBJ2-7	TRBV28	TGTGCCAGCAGCACCCCCGGGACTAGCGGTGGAAAGGACGAGCAGTACTTC	CASSTPGTSGGKDEQYF
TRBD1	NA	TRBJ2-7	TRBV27	TGTGCCAGCAGTTGGACAGGGGTTAGCGAGCAGTACTTC	CASSWTGVSEQYF
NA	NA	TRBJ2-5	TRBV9	TGTGCCAGCAGCGTGGATAGCGCCCCCCGAGAGACCCAGTACTTC	CASSVDSAPRETQYF
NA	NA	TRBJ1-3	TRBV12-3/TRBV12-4	TGTGCCAGCATCGGAGTGAAGGGGGACACCATATATTTT	CASIGVKGDTIYF
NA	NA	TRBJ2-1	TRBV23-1	TGCGCCACCACGAGGTCCGATACCTACAATGAGCAGTTCTTC	CATTRSDTYNEQFF
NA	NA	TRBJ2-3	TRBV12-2	TGTGCAAGTCGCTTAGCGGGTACAACTAGCGGGGGGACAGATACGCAGTATTTT	CASRLAGTTSGGTDTQYF
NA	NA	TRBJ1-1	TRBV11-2	TGTGCCAGCAGCTTAGATGGTACTGGGGCGAACACTGAAGCTTTCTTT	CASSLDGTGANTEAFF
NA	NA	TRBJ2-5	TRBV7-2	TGTGCCAGCAGCTTGGCTAGATCCGAGACCCAGTACTTC	CASSLARSETQYF
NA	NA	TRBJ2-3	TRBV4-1	TGCGCCAGCAGCCAAGATAATTGGAAGGCGGGTTCCACAGATACGCAGTATTTT	CASSQDNWKAGSTDTQYF
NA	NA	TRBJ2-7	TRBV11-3	TGTGCCAGCAGCCGACAGGATAACGAGCAGTACTTC	CASSRQDNEQYF
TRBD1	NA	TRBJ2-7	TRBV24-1	TGTGCCACCAGTGCTTTCCTACAGGGGGCCATCTACGAGCAGTACTTC	CATSAFLQGAIYEQYF
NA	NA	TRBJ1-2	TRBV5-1	TGCGCCAGCACCCCGGGGGCAGGAGGCTACACCTTC	CASTPGAGGYTF
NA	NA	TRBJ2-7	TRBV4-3	TGCGCCAGCAGCCGAACACCCATTTTGGGGTCCTCTTCTTCCTACGAGCAGTACTTC	CASSRTPILGSSSSYEQYF
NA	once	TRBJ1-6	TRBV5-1	TGCGCCAGCAGCTCCCAGGGTATGGGCTATAATTCACCCCTCCACTTT	CASSSQGMGYNSPLHF
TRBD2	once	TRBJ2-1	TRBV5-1	TGCGCCAGCAGCTTGGTAATAGCGGGAGGCAATGAGCAGTTCTTC	CASSLVIAGGNEQFF
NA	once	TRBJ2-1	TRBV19	TGTGCCAGTAGTATAGTTGCCAGGCTGAGAAGCAATGAGCAGTTCTTC	CASSIVARLRSNEQFF
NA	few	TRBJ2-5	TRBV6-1	TGTGCCAGCAGTGAAAGCAGGGGCACGGAGACCCAGTACTTC	CASSESRGTETQYF
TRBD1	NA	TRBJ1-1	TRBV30	TGTGCCTGGACCCTAGCCGGGACAGCGAACACTGAAGCTTTCTTT	CAWTLAGTANTEAFF
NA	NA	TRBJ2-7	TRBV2	TGTGCCAGCAGCCGGAACGAATACGAGCAGTACTTC	CASSRNEYEQYF
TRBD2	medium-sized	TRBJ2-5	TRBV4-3	TGCGCCAGCAGTAAAGGGCTAGCGGGAGACTTAGAGACCCAGTACTTC	CASSKGLAGDLETQYF
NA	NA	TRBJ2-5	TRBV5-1	TGCGCCAGCCGGGAGCTGCTAGATGGTTCCCAGTACTTC	CASRELLDGSQYF
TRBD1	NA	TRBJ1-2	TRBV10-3	TGTGCCATCAGGGTGGACAGGGAGAACGGCTACACCTTC	CAIRVDRENGYTF
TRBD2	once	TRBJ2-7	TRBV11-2	TGTGCCAGCAGCTCAACCGCTAGCGGGGGGGCCTACGAGCAGTACTTC	CASSSTASGGAYEQYF
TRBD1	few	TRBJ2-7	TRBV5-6	TGTGCCAGCAGCACGGGGACAGTCTACTCCTACGAGCAGTACTTC	CASSTGTVYSYEQYF
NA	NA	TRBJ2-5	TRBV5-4	TGTGCCAGCAGCTTGCCTGGGCAGAAAGAGACCCAGTACTTC	CASSLPGQKETQYF
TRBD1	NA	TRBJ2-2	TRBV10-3	TGTGCCATCAGTGAGTTCGTGGACAGGCCACAAAACCTCACCGGGGAGCTGTTTTTT	CAISEFVDRPQNLTGELFF
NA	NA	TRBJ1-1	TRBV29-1	TGCAGCGTCTCACTGGGATCATGGAATGATGGTAGTGAAGCTTTCTTT	CSVSLGSWNDGSEAFF
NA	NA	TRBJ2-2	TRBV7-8	TGTGCCAGCAGCTTAGCAGACTCGAACACCGGGGAGCTGTTTTTT	CASSLADSNTGELFF
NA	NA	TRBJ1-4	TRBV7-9	TGTGCCAGCAGCAAAGAGGGTGAAAAACTGTTTTTT	CASSKEGEKLFF
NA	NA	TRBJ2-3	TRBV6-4	TGTGCCAGCAGTGACGGGGGGGCCACAGATACGCAGTATTTT	CASSDGGATDTQYF
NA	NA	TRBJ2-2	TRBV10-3	TGTGCCGCCGGTAGAGCAGGGTTGGGTACCGGGGAGCTGTTTTTT	CAAGRAGLGTGELFF
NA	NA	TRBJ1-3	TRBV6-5	TGTGCCAGCAGTTCCAACAGGTTTTCTGGAAACACCATATATTTT	CASSSNRFSGNTIYF
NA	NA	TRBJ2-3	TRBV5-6	TGTGCCAGCAGCTTGGGGGCGGGACTCACAGATACGCAGTATTTT	CASSLGAGLTDTQYF